In its sample, the clone carrying this T cell receptor beta chain was seen many times. These data come from a study of T cell repertoires in cytomegalovirus infection. Using its own MiXCR run on the reads, TCRdb lists one record per CDR3 protein. The sample holds about 310,000 distinct CDR3 sequences, 15% to 20% seen once. Trimming took 2 bases from V and 2 from J, leaving 11 bases between them. CDR1 MNHNS and CDR2 SASEGT come from the germline V gene. The CDR3 is made up of 15 amino acids. The TCR sequence derives from a human donor in good health (CMV status not recorded). Some clones in this sample may be carry-over from other donors' samples. Sequenced input: PBMCs. The chain recombines TRBV6-1 with TRBJ2-3, with TRBD1 as a possible D gene (6 bases). The CDR3 DNA is TGTGCCAGCAGTGAATCGGCAGGGGCCACAGATACGCAGTATTTT. It encodes CASSESAGATDTQYF.